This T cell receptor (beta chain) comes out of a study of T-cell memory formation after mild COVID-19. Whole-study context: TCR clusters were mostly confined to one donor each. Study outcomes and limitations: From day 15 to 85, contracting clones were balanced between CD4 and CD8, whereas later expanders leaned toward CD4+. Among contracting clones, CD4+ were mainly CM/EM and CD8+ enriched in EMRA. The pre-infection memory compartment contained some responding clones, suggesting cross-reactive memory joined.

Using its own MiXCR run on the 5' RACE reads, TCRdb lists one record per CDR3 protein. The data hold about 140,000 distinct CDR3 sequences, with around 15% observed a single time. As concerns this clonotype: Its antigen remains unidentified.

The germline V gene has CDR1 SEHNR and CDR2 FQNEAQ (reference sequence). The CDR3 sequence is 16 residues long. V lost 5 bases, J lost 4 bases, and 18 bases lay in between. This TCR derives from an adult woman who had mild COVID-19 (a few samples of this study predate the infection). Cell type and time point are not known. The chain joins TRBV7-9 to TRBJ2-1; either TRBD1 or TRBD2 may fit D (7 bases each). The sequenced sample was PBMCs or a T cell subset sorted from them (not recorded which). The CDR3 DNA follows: TGTGCCAGCAGCGACAGCGGGACAGAATTATACAATGAGCAGTTCTTC. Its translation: CASSDSGTELYNEQFF.